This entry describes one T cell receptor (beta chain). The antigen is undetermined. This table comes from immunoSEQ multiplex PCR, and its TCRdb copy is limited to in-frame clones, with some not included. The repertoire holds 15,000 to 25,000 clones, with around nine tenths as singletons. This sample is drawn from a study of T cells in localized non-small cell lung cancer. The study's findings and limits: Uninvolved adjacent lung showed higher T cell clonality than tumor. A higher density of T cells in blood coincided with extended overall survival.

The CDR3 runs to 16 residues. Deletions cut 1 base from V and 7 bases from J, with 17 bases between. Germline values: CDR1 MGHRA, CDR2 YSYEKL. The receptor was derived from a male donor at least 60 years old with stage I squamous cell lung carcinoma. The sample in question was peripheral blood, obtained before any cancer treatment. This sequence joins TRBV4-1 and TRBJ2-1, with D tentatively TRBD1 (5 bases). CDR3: CASSQVDSPKGNEQFF. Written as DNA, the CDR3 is TGCGCCAGCAGCCAAGTAGACTCACCCAAGGGGAATGAGCAGTTCTTC.